This is a list of T cell receptor beta chains from one sample in a study of monozygotic twins with inflammatory bowel disease. TCRdb reanalyzed the 5' RACE reads, giving one entry per CDR3 protein sequence and no DNA. The table lists around 220,000 distinct CDR3 sequences, with around 7.6% in the top ten. Sample: blood. These receptors were taken from a human donor with ulcerative colitis or Crohn's disease, or a healthy co-twin of an affected twin (not recorded which). CDR3s include the opening cysteine and the closing phenylalanine or tryptophan.

>TRBJ2-2|14|TRBV19
CASGGTSPTGELFF
>TRBJ2-1|20|TRBV27
CASSFSWTGEKGRQYNEQFF
>TRBJ2-5|16|TRBV5-1
CASSWTSGTGGETQYF
>TRBJ2-1|15|TRBV28
CASGQTGPGLDEQFF
>TRBJ1-4|15|TRBV28
CASSLRRPSSEKLFF
>TRBJ1-5|13|TRBV28
CASSFWSNQPQHF
>TRBJ2-2|17|TRBV7-9
CASNPIPFGVGTGELFF
>TRBJ2-1|15|TRBV5-1
CASSLGTGAYNEQFF
>TRBJ1-1|14|TRBV18
CASSPGGSRSEAFF
>TRBJ2-7|11|TRBV6-4
CASSDGGFLYF
>TRBJ2-7|13|TRBV27
CASSPELRYEQYF
>TRBJ1-5|13|TRBV5-6
CASSRLQGEPQHF